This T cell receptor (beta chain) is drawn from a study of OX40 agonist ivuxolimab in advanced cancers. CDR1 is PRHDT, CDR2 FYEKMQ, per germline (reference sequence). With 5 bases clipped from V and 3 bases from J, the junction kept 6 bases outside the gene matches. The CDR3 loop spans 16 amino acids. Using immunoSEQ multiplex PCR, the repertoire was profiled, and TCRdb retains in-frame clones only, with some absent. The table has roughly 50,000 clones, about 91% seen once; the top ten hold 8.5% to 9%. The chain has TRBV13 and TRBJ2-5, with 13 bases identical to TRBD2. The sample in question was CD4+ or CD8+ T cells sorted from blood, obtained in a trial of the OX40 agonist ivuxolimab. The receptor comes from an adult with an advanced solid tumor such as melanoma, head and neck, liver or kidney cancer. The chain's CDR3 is CASSPSGTSGEETQYF. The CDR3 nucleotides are TGTGCCAGCAGCCCCTCCGGGACTAGCGGGGAAGAGACCCAGTACTTC.